This record concerns one TCR beta chain sequence. Treatment noted: around 19 received Ad26.COV2.S at low or high dose, single or two shots; roughly five received placebo; per-sample allocation not given. Sampling happened 63 days after the first vaccine or placebo injection. This record comes from a study of Ad26.COV2.S vaccination and SARS-CoV-2 variants. The assay was immunoSEQ multiplex PCR, and TCRdb's table has in-frame clones only and misses some. The sample contains a few hundred thousand clones, approximately 88% of which appear only once. The germline V gene encodes CDR1 MDHEN and CDR2 SYDVKM. V gave up 6 bases and J gave up 6 bases, with 11 bases separating them. This CDR3 is 12 amino acids long.

The chain joins TRBV28 to TRBJ1-1; no firm D call. The TCR was taken from a person aged 18-65 years who received the Ad26.COV2.S COVID-19 vaccine or a placebo. This specimen was peripheral blood, taken in a trial of Ad26.COV2.S vaccine versus placebo. Written as DNA, the CDR3 is TGTGCCAGCAGCGCTTGGGCCGCTGAAGCTTTCTTT. Translation gives CASSAWAAEAFF.